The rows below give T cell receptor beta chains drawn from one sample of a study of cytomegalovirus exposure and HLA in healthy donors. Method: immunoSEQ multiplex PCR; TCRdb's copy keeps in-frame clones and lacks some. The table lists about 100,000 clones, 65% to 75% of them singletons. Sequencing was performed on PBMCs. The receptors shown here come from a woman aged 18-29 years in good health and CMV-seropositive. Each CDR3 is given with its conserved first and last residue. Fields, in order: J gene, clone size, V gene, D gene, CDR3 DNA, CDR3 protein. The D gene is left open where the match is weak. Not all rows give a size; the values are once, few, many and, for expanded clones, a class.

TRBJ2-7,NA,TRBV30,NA,TGTGCCCTCCGGGACACCACCTACGAGCAGTACTTC,CALRDTTYEQYF
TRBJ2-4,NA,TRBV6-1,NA,TGTGCCAGCAGTGTCGGAGGCGGAGCCAAAAACATTCAGTACTTC,CASSVGGGAKNIQYF
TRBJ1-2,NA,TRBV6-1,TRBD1,TGTGCCAGCAGGCGGACAGGGTCATCGCAGGGCTACACCTTC,CASRRTGSSQGYTF
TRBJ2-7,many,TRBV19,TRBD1,TGTGCCAGTAGTATAGGGATCGGACAGGGACGGACCTACGAGCAGTACTTC,CASSIGIGQGRTYEQYF
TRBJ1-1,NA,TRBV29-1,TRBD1,TGCAGCGTTGCCGACAGGGTCAGGACTGAAGCTTTCTTT,CSVADRVRTEAFF
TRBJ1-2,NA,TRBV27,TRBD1,TGTGCCAGCAGTTTGGGACAGGGGGCGTTCACCTTC,CASSLGQGAFTF
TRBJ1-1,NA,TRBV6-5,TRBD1,TGTGCCAGCAGCCGGGACAGGGATAACACTGAAGCTTTCTTT,CASSRDRDNTEAFF
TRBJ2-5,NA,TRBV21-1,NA,TGTGCCAGCAGCAAAGTTACGTCTCGGTTAGACAGATACCAAGAGACCCAGTACTTC,CASSKVTSRLDRYQETQYF
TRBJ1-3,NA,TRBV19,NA,TGTGCCAGTAGTGACAGCTCTGGAAACACCATATATTTT,CASSDSSGNTIYF
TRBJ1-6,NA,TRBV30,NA,TGTGCCTGGAATAGAGAACAGAATAATTCACCCCTCCACTTT,CAWNREQNNSPLHF
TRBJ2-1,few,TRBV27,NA,TGTGCCTCTACCGGACTGTTTTACAATGAGCAGTTCTTC,CASTGLFYNEQFF
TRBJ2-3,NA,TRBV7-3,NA,TGTGCCAGCAGCCCCGGGGGAGGTACGCAGTATTTT,CASSPGGGTQYF
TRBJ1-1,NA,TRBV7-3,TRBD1,TGTGCCAGCAGCTCAGGGGACAGGGAGGCTTTCTTT,CASSSGDREAFF
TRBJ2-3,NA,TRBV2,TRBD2,TGTGCCAGCAGTGATGGGACTAGCGTTTACCCTTACACAGATACGCAGTATTTT,CASSDGTSVYPYTDTQYF
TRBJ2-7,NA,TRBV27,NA,TGTGCCAGCAGTTCAGGGATGGTTTACGAGCAGTACTTC,CASSSGMVYEQYF
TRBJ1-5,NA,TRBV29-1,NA,TGCAGCGTTTCAGAAAATAGCAATCAGCCCCAGCATTTT,CSVSENSNQPQHF
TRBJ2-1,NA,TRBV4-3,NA,TGCGCCAGCAGCCAGGATTCGGGATCCTACAATGAGCAGTTCTTC,CASSQDSGSYNEQFF
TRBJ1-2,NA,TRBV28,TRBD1,TGTGCCAGCAGTCCTTATGGACAGGGGTACTATGGCTACACCTTC,CASSPYGQGYYGYTF
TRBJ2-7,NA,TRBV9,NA,TGTGCCAGCAGCGGGGGACATCCCTCCTACGAGCAGTACTTC,CASSGGHPSYEQYF
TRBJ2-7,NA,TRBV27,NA,TGTGCCAGCAGGCGGGACTGGAAATACGAGCAGTACTTC,CASRRDWKYEQYF
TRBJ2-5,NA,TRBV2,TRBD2,TGTGCCAGCAAGTCTAGCGGCCGTGAGACCCAGTACTTC,CASKSSGRETQYF
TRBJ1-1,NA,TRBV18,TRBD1,TGTGCCAGCTCACCACCGGGGACAGGGGGCACTGAAGCTTTCTTT,CASSPPGTGGTEAFF
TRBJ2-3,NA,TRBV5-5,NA,TGTGCCAGCAGCTTAGGGGCGGCAGATACGCAGTATTTT,CASSLGAADTQYF
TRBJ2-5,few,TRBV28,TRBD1,TGTGCCAGCAGTTTATACAGGGGGGTAGGAGAGACCCAGTACTTC,CASSLYRGVGETQYF
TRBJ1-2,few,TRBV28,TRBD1,TGTGCCAGCAGTCCCTGGGACAGGGGAGATGGCTACACCTTC,CASSPWDRGDGYTF
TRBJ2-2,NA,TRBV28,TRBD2,TGTGCCAGCAGTACTCTGGGGCCTAGCGGGAGGGCCCAAGGTACCGGGGAGCTGTTTTTT,CASSTLGPSGRAQGTGELFF